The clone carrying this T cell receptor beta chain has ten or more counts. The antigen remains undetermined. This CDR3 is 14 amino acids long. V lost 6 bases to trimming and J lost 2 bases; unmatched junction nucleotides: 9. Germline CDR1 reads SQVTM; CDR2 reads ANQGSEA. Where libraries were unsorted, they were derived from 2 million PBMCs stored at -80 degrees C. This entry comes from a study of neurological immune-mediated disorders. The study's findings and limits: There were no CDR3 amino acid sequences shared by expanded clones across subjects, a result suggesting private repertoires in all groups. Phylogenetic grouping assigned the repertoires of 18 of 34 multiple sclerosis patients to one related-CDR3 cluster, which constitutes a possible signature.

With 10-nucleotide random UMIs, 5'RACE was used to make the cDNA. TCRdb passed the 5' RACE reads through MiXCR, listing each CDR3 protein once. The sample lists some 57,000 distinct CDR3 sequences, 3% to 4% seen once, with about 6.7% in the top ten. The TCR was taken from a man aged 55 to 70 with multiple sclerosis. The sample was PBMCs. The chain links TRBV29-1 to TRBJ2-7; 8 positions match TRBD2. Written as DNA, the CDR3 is TGCAGCGTACCCATAGCGGGACTGCCCTACGAGCAGTACTTC. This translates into CSVPIAGLPYEQYF.